This T cell receptor (beta chain) was captured by sequencing in a study of shared clonotypes between healthy human individuals. Study at large: Aged between 18 and 49, the donors were a couple of women and three men.

Recent acute infections and vaccinations were absent in the healthy HIV-negative adult donors. Deep-level settings were used for running the assay. The repertoire was sequenced with immunoSEQ multiplex PCR; TCRdb's copy has only in-frame clones and lacks some. The data hold about 520,000 clones, with around 80% observed a single time. Germline assignment: CDR1 SEHNR and CDR2 FQNEAQ (reference sequence). Germline trimming cut 3 bases from V and 8 bases from J; bases unmatched to any gene: 4. CDR3 size: 13 residues. This clonotype was obtained from a woman aged 40 to 50 in good health. Some clones in this sample may be carry-over from other donors' samples. What was sequenced was PBMCs. The rearrangement uses TRBV7-9 and TRBJ2-1; 7 bases fit TRBD2. The CDR3 DNA follows: TGTGCCAGCAGCTTTTTGACTAGCCATGAGCAGTTCTTC. Translation gives CASSFLTSHEQFF.